This TCR beta chain is from a study of cytomegalovirus exposure and HLA in healthy donors. With 1 base removed from V and 2 bases from J, the gap between germline ends came to 20 bases. Germline CDR1 is SEHNR and CDR2 is FQNEAQ (reference sequence). This CDR3 spans 18 amino acids. Some clones are missing from TCRdb's copy, which holds only in-frame ones; the method was immunoSEQ multiplex PCR. The sample yields roughly 150,000 clones, 80% to 85% seen once. In the case of this clone: Its specificity is not known.

Study results and caveats: The study designated 160 or so TCR beta chains cytomegalovirus-associated.

V gene TRBV7-9 combines with J gene TRBJ1-2, with a possible D match to TRBD1 (6 bases). Sequenced material: PBMCs. This sequence originates from a man under 40 in good health and CMV-seropositive. CDR3 region: CASSLDTGTFDSNYGYTF. The DNA for the CDR3 is TGTGCCAGCAGCTTAGACACCGGGACATTTGATTCGAACTATGGCTACACCTTC.